This T cell receptor (beta chain) stems from a study of shared clonotypes between healthy human individuals. The V and J ends lost 6 bases and 3 bases, in that order; junction bases with no gene match: 8. The germline CDR1 and CDR2 sequences are MDHEN and SYDVKM. The CDR3 has 16 amino acids. Profiled with immunoSEQ multiplex PCR; TCRdb holds only in-frame clones, not every one. The sample comprises fewer than 1.8 million clones, 98% of which are singletons, and 0.36% rests with the top ten. V usage is TRBV28 and J usage is TRBJ2-7, with 13 bases that match TRBD2. The specimen was naive CD4+ T cells sorted from blood. Stated subset: CD45RA+ positively selected. This clonotype was obtained from a man aged 25-45 years in good health. The CDR3 nucleotides read TGTGCCAGCAGGTCCTCACTAGCGGGAGGGTTCTACGAGCAGTACTTC. This codes for CASRSSLAGGFYEQYF.